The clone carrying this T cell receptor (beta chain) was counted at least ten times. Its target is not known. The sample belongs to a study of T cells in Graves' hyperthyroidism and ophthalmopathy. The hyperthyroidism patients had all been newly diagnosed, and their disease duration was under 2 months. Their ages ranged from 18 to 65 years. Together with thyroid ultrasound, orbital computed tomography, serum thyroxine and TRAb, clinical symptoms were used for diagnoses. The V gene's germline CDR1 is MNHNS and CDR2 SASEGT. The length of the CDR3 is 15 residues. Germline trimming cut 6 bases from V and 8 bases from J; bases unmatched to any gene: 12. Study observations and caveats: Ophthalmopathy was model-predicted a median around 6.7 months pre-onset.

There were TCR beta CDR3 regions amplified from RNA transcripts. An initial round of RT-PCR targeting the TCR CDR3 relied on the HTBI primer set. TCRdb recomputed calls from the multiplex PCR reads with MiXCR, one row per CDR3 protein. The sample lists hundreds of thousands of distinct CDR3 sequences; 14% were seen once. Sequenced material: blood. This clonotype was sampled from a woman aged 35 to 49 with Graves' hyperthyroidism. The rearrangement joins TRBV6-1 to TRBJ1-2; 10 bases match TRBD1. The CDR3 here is CASSSTRTGGTGYTF. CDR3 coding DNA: TGTGCCAGCAGCTCCACCCGGACAGGGGGTACGGGCTACACCTTC.